This T cell receptor (beta chain) was documented in a study of vaccination and CD4 T cells after COVID-19. CD4+ T cells that had been cultured provided DNA sequenced with the Oncomine TCR Beta short-read assay. MiXCR, applied by TCRdb to the PCR reads, yields one record per CDR3 protein. Counted here are about 17,000 distinct CDR3 sequences, 45% to 65% occurring once; the ten biggest clones make up 15% to 20%. Concerning this clonotype: The antigen is undetermined.

With 4 bases removed from V and 7 bases from J, the gap between germline ends came to 16 bases. The CDR3 length is 14 residues. The V gene's germline CDR1 is LGHNA and CDR2 YNFKEQ. The treatment is: approximately 9-day PBMC culture with coronavirus spike peptide pools or control peptides (ViraFEST assay). The rearrangement joins TRBV4-2 to TRBJ1-2; D perhaps matches TRBD1 (5 bases). Sequenced sample: CD4+ T cells from blood, cultured in vitro. The TCR sequence derives from a human donor who had recovered from COVID-19. The CDR3 DNA follows: TGTGCCAGCAGCCGTGTCAGGGAAGGAGGTGGCTACACCTTC. Translation: CASSRVREGGGYTF.